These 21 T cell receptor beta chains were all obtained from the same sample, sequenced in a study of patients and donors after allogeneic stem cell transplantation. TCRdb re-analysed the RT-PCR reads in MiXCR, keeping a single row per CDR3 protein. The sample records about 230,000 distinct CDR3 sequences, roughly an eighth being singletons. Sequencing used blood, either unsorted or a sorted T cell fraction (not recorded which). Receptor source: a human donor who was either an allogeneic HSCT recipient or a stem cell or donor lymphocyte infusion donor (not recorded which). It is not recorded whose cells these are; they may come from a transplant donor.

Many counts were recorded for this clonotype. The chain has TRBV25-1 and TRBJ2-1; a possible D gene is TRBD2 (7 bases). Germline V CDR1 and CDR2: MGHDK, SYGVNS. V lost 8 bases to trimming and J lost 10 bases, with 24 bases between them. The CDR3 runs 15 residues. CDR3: CASRKGGGGSLEQFF. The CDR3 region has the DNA TGTGCCAGCCGTAAGGGAGGGGGGGGGTCATTGGAGCAGTTCTTC. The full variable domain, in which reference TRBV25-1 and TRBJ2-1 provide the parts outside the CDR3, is EADIYQTPRYLVIGTGKKITLECSQTMGHDKMYWYQQDPGMELHLIHYSYGVNSTEKGDLSSESTVSRIRTEHFPLTLESARPSHTSQYLCASRKGGGGSLEQFFGPGTRLTVL.

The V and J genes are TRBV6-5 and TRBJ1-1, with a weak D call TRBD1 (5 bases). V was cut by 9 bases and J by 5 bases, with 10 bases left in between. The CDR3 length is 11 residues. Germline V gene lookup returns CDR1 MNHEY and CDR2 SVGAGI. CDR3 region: CASLGVTEAFF. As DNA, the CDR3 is TGTGCCAGTTTAGGGGTGACTGAAGCTTTCTTT.

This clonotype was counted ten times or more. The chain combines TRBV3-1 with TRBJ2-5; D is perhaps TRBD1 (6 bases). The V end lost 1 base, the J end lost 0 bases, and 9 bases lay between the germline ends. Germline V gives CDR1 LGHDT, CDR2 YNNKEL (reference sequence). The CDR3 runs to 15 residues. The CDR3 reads CASSQVGQYQETQYF. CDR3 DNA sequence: TGTGCCAGCAGCCAAGTCGGACAGTACCAAGAGACCCAGTACTTC.

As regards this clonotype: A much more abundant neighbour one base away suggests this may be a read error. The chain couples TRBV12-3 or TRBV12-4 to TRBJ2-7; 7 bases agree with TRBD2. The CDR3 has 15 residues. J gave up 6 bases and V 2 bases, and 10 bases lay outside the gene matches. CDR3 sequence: CASSLRHSGPLEQYF. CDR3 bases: TGTGCCAGCAGTTTAAGGCATAGCGGGCCTCTCGAGCAGTACTTC.

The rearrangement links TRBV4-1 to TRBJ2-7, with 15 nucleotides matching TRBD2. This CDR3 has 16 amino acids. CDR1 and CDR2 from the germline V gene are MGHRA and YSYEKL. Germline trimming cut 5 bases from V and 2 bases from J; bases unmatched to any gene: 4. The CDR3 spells CASSRTSGRAAYEQYF. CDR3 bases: TGCGCCAGCAGCAGGACTAGCGGGAGGGCAGCCTACGAGCAGTACTTC.

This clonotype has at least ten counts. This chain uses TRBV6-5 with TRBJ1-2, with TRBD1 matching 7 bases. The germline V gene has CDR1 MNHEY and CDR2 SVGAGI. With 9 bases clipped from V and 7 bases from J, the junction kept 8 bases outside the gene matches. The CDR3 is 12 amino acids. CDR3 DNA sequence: TGTGCCAGTAACCGACAGGGTGGTGGCTACACCTTC. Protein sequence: CASNRQGGGYTF.

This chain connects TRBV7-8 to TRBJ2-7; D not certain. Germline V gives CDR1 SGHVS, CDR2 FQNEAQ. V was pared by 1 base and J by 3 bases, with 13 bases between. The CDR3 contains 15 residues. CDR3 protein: CASSLGSGQRYEQYF. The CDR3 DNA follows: TGTGCCAGCAGCTTAGGGTCTGGGCAGCGCTACGAGCAGTACTTC.

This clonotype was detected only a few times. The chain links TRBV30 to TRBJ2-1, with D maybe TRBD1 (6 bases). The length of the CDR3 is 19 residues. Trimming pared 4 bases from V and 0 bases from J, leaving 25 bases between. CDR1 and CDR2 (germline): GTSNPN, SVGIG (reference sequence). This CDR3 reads CAWTMAGGYSPSSYNEQFF. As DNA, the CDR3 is TGTGCCTGGACGATGGCTGGGGGCTACTCCCCCAGCTCCTACAATGAGCAGTTCTTC. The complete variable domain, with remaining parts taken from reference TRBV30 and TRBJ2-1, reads SQTIHQWPATLVQPVGSPLSLECTVEGTSNPNLYWYRQAAGRGLQLLFYSVGIGQISSEVPQNLSASRPQDRQFILSSKKLLLSDSGFYLCAWTMAGGYSPSSYNEQFFGPGTRLTVL.

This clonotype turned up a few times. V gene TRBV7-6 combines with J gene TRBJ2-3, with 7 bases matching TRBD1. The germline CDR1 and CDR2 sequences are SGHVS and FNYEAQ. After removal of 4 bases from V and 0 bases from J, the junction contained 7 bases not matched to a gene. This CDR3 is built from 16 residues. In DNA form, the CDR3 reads TGTGCCAGCAGCTCCCGACAGGGCTCAAGCACAGATACGCAGTATTTT. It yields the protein CASSSRQGSSTDTQYF.

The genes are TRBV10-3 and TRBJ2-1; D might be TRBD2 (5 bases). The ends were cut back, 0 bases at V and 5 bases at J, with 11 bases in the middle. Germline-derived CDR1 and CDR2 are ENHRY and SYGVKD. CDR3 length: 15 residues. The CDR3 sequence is CAISESRGWNNEQFF. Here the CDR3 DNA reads TGTGCCATCAGTGAGTCACGGGGATGGAACAATGAGCAGTTCTTC.

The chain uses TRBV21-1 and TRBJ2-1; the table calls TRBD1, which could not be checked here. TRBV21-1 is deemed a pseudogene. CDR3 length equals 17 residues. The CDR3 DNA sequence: TGTGCCAGCACCATGAACCTGACAGGGCATGAAGTCAATGAGCAGTTCTTC. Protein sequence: CASTMNLTGHEVNEQFF.

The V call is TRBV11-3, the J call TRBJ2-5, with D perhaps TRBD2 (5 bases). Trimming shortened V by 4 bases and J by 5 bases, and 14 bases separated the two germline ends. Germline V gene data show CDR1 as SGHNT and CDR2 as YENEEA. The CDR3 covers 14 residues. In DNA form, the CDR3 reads TGTGCCAGCAGCTACCGGACTCGGCGGGAGACCCAGTACTTC. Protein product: CASSYRTRRETQYF.

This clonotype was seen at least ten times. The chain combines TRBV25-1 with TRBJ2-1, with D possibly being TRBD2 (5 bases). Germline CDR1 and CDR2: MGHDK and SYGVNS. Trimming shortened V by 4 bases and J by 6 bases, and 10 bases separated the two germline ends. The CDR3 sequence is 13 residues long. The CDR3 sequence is CASSGFRGNEQFF. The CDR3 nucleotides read TGTGCCAGCAGTGGATTCCGGGGCAATGAGCAGTTCTTC.

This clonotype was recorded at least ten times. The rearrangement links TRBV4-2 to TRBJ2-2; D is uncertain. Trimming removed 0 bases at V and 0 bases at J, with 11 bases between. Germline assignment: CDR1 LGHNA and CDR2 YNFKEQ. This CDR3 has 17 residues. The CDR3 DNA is TGTGCCAGCAGCCAAGAAATACCAAGCGCGAACACCGGGGAGCTGTTTTTT. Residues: CASSQEIPSANTGELFF.

CDR3 nucleotide sequence: TGTGCCAGCAGTTTAAATCAGGGCCGGGGCTATGGCTACACCTTC. The encoded protein is CASSLNQGRGYGYTF. The J gene is TRBJ1-2, the V gene TRBV12-3 or TRBV12-4; tentatively, D is TRBD1 (5 bases). This CDR3 comprises 15 residues. The germline V and J ends were trimmed by 2 bases and 4 bases, with 14 bases remaining between them.

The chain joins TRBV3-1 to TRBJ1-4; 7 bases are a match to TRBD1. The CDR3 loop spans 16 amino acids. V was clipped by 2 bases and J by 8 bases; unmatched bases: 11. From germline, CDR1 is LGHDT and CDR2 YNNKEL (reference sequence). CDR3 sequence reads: CASSQRRQGVGEKLFF. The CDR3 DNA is TGTGCCAGCAGCCAACGGAGACAGGGCGTGGGAGAAAAACTGTTTTTT.

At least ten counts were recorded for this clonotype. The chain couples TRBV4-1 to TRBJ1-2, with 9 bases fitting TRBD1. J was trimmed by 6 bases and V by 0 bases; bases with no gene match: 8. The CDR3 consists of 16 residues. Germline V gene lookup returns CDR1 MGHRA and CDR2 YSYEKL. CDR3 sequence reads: CASSQDQVQGANGYTF. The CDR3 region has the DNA TGCGCCAGCAGCCAAGATCAGGTACAGGGGGCGAATGGCTACACCTTC.

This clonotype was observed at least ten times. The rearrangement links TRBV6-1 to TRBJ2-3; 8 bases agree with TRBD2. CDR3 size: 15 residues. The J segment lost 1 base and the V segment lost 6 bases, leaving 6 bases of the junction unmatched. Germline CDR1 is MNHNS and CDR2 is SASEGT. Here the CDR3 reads CASRGLAGRTDTQYF. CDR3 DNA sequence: TGTGCCAGCAGGGGGCTAGCGGGCCGCACAGATACGCAGTATTTT.

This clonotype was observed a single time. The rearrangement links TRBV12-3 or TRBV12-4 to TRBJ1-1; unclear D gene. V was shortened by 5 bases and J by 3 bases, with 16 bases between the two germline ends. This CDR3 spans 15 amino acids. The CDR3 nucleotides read TGTGCCAGCAGTCCGAGACCGGCAAGTCACACTGAAGCTTTCTTT. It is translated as CASSPRPASHTEAFF.

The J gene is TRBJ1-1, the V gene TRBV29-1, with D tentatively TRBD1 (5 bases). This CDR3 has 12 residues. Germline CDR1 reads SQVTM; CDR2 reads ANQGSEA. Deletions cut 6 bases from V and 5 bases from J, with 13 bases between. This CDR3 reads CSVGGGETEAFF. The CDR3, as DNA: TGCAGCGTGGGTGGGGGGGAAACTGAAGCTTTCTTT.

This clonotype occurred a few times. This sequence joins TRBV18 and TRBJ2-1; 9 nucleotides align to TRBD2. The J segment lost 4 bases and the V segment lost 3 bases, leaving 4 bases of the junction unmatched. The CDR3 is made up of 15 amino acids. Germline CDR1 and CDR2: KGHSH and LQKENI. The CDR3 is CASSPGLAIYNEQFF. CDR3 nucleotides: TGTGCCAGCTCACCTGGACTAGCGATTTACAATGAGCAGTTCTTC. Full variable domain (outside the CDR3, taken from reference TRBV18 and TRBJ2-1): NAGVMQNPRHLVRRRGQEARLRCSPMKGHSHVYWYRQLPEEGLKFMVYLQKENIIDESGMPKERFSAEFPKEGPSILRIQQVVRGDSAAYFCASSPGLAIYNEQFFGPGTRLTVL.